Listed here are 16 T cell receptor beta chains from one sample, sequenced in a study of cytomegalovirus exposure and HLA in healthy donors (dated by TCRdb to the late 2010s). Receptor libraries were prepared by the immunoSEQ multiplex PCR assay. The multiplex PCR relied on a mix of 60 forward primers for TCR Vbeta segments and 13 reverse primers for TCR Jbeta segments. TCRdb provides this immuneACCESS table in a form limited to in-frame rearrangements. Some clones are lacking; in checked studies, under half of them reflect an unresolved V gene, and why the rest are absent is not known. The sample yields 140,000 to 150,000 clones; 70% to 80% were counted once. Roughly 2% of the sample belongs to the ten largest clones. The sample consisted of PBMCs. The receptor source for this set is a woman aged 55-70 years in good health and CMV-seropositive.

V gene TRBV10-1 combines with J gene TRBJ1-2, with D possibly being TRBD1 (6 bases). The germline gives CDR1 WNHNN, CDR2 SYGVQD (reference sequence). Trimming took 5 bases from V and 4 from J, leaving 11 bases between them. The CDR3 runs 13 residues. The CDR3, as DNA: TGCGCCAGCAGTTCGGACAGATTCTATGGCTACACCTTC. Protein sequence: CASSSDRFYGYTF.

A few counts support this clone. The CDR3 DNA reads TGTGCCAGCAGCTTAATAGCAAATCCCACAGATACGCAGTATTTT. The encoded protein is CASSLIANPTDTQYF. The chain combines TRBV7-3 with TRBJ2-3; D remains unclear. Germline CDR1 is SGHTA and CDR2 is FQGTGA. This CDR3 contains 15 residues. V dropped 1 base and J dropped 2 bases, with 10 bases sitting between them.

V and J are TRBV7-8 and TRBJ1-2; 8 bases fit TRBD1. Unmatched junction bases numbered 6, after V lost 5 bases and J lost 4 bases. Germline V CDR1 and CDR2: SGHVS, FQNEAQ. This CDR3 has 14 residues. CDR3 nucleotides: TGTGCCAGCAGCGCAAGACAGGGGCGCTATGGCTACACCTTC. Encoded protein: CASSARQGRYGYTF.

The CDR3 here is CASSKAGRNSYEQYF. CDR3 DNA: TGTGCCAGCAGTAAGGCGGGTAGAAACTCCTACGAGCAGTACTTC. This rearrangement joins TRBV28 to TRBJ2-7; possibly TRBD2 for D (5 bases). This CDR3 is built from 15 residues. Trimming left V 5 bases short and J 0 bases short, with 14 bases between. CDR1 is MDHEN, CDR2 SYDVKM, per germline.

CDR3: CASSYGSEETQYF. The CDR3 DNA sequence: TGTGCCAGCAGTTACGGTTCGGAAGAGACCCAGTACTTC. The chain joins TRBV6-5 to TRBJ2-5; the D is unclear. V was shortened by 2 bases and J by 3 bases, with 7 bases between the two germline ends. Germline V gene data show CDR1 as MNHEY and CDR2 as SVGAGI. This CDR3 has 13 residues.

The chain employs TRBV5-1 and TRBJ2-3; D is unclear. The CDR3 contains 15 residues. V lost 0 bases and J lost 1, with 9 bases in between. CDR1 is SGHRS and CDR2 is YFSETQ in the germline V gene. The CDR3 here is CASSLDNAGTDTQYF. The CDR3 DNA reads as TGCGCCAGCAGCTTGGACAACGCGGGCACAGATACGCAGTATTTT.

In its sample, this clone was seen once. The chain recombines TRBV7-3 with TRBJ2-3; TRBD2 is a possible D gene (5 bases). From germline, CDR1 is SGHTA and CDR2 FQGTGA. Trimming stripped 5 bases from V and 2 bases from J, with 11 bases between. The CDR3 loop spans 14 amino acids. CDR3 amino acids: CASSLGLNTDTQYF. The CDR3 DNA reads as TGTGCCAGCAGCCTCGGACTTAACACAGATACGCAGTATTTT.

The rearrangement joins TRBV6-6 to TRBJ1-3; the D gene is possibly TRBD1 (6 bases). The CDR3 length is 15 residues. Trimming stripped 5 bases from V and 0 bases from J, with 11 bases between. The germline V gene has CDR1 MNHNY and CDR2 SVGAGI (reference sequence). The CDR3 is CASSPRTVSGNTIYF. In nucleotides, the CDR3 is TGTGCCAGCAGTCCCCGGACAGTCTCTGGAAACACCATATATTTT.

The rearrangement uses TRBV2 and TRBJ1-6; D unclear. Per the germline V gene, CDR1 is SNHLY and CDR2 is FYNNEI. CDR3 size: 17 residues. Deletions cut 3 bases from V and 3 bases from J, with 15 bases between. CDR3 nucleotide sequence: TGTGCCAGCAGTGAGCGGACTCTGAGCTTCTATAATTCACCCCTCCACTTT. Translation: CASSERTLSFYNSPLHF.

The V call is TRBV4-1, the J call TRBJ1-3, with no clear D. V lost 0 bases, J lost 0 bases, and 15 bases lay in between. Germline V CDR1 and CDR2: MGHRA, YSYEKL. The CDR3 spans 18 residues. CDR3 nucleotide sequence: TGCGCCAGCAGCCAAGATCAATTGCAGTCTTACTCTGGAAACACCATATATTTT. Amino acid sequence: CASSQDQLQSYSGNTIYF.

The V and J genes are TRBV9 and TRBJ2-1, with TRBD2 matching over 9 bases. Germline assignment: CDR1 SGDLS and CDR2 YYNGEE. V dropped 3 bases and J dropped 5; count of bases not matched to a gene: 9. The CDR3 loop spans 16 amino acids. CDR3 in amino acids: CASSATGTSYDNEQFF. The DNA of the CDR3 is TGTGCCAGCAGCGCTACCGGGACTAGCTACGACAATGAGCAGTTCTTC.

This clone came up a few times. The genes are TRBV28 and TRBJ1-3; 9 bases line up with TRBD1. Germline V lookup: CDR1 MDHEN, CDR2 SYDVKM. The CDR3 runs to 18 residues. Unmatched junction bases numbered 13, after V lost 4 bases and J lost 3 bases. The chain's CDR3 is CASSSPWGQGENGNTIYF. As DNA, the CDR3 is TGTGCCAGCAGTTCGCCATGGGGACAGGGCGAGAATGGAAACACCATATATTTT.

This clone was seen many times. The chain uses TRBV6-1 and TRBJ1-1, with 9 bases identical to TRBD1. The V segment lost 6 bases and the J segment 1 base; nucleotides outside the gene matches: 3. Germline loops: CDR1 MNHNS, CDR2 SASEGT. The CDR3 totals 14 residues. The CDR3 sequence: CASRTGGSNTEAFF. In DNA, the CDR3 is TGTGCCAGCAGGACAGGGGGATCGAACACTGAAGCTTTCTTT.

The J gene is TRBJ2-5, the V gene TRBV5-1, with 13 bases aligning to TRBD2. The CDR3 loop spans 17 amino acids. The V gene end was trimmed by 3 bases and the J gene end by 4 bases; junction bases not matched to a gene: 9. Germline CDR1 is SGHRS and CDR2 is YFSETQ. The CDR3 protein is CASSYGLAGVRRETQYF. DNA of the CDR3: TGCGCCAGCAGCTACGGACTAGCGGGAGTTAGGAGAGAGACCCAGTACTTC.

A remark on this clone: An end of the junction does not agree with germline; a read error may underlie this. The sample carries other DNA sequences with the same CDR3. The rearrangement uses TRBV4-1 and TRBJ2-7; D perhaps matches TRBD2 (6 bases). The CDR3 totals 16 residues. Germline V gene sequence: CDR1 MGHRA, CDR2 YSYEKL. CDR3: CASSQAGWREPYEQYF. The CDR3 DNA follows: TGCGCCAGCAGCCAAGCCGGATGGCGGGAACCCTACGAGCAGTACTTT.

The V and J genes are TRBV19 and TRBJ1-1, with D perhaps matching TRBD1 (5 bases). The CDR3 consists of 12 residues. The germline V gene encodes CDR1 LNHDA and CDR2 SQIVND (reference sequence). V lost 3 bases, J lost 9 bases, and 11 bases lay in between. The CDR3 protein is CASSIGQDKAFF. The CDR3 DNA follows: TGTGCCAGTAGTATTGGGCAGGACAAAGCTTTCTTT. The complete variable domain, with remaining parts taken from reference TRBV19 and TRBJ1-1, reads DGGITQSPKYLFRKEGQNVTLSCEQNLNHDAMYWYRQDPGQGLRLIYYSQIVNDFQKGDIAEGYSVSREKKESFPLTVTSAQKNPTAFYLCASSIGQDKAFFGQGTRLTVV.